Listed here are 20 T cell receptor beta chains from one sample, sequenced in a study of T-cell reconstitution after alpha-beta-depleted transplantation in children. Preparing the TCRbeta library involved the use of unique molecular identifiers. TCRdb used MiXCR to reprocess the PCR reads, holding one entry per CDR3 protein. The data contain around 600,000 distinct CDR3 sequences, around 17% of them seen just once; the ten biggest clones take up under 1.2%. This specimen consisted of PBMCs from the stem cell graft donor, obtained from the stem cell graft. These receptors originate from a human donor who donated a stem cell graft to a child with acute myeloid leukemia.

This clonotype was counted only a few times. The chain combines TRBV6-2 or TRBV6-3 with TRBJ2-4; D ambiguous. CDR1 MNHEY and CDR2 SVGEGT come from the germline V gene. The CDR3 extends over 11 amino acids. Trimming shortened V by 7 bases and J by 9 bases, and 10 bases separated the two germline ends. The CDR3 spells CASTRSGIQYF. CDR3 nucleotides: TGTGCCAGCACCCGGAGTGGCATTCAGTACTTC.

This clonotype appeared many times. This chain links TRBV7-2 with TRBJ2-3; no firm D call. The CDR3 consists of 13 residues. The V and J ends lost 5 bases and 2 bases respectively, with 8 bases between them. Germline assignment: CDR1 SGHTA and CDR2 FQGNSA. CDR3 DNA: TGTGCCAGCAGCCCAGACCCCACAGATACGCAGTATTTT. Translation gives CASSPDPTDTQYF. Full variable domain (missing parts from reference TRBV7-2 and TRBJ2-3): GAGVSQSPSNKVTEKGKDVELRCDPISGHTALYWYRQSLGQGLEFLIYFQGNSAPDKSGLPSDRFSAERTGGSVSTLTIQRTQQEDSAVYLCASSPDPTDTQYFGPGTRLTVL.

The chain uses TRBV24-1 and TRBJ2-2, with 8 bases identical to TRBD1. The V gene end was trimmed by 5 bases and the J gene end by 0 bases; junction bases not matched to a gene: 4. The CDR3 sequence is 16 residues long. Germline V gene sequence: CDR1 KGHDR, CDR2 SFDVKD. CDR3 sequence: CATSARTGPNTGELFF. In nucleotides, the CDR3 is TGTGCCACCAGTGCCCGGACAGGGCCGAACACCGGGGAGCTGTTTTTT.

This clonotype was observed a handful of times. The chain joins TRBV18 to TRBJ2-5; 11 bases are a match to TRBD1. CDR1 KGHSH and CDR2 LQKENI come from the germline V gene. With V trimmed by 3 bases and J by 5 bases, 5 bases remained unmatched. The CDR3 length is 15 residues. CDR3 bases: TGTGCCAGCTCACCCCAGGACAGGGGGCCGGAGACCCAGTACTTC. It encodes CASSPQDRGPETQYF.

This clonotype was counted many times. The chain has TRBV7-2 and TRBJ2-2; D unresolved. Per the germline V gene, CDR1 is SGHTA and CDR2 is FQGNSA. CDR3 length equals 14 residues. Trimming took 2 bases from V and 2 from J, leaving 6 bases between them. The DNA of the CDR3 is TGTGCCAGCAGCTTAATTACAAACACCGGGGAGCTGTTTTTT. It yields the protein CASSLITNTGELFF.

CDR3 sequence (DNA): TGCAGTGCTAGAGTGGGGGGGGGTGGGGGTCAGCCCCAGCATTTT. Translating it yields CSARVGGGGGQPQHF. The rearrangement joins TRBV20-1 to TRBJ1-5; TRBD1 is a possible D gene (5 bases). Trimming took off 1 base at V and 6 bases at J, with 16 bases between the two ends. The CDR3 is 15 residues long. Germline V lookup: CDR1 DFQATT, CDR2 SNEGSKA (reference sequence).

This clonotype was seen repeatedly, ten times or more. The rearrangement joins TRBV20-1 to TRBJ2-7; 10 bases line up with TRBD2. J lost 3 bases, V lost 0 bases, and 5 bases had no gene match. The CDR3 contains 15 residues. Per the germline V gene, CDR1 is DFQATT and CDR2 is SNEGSKA (reference sequence). The chain's CDR3 is CSARDLGTSVYEQYV. CDR3 in DNA: TGCAGTGCTAGAGATCTTGGGACTAGCGTCTACGAGCAGTACGTC.

This clonotype occurred many times. The chain carries TRBV20-1 and TRBJ2-4, with TRBD2 matching 8 bases. Trimming cost V 6 bases and J 8 bases; bases outside gene matches: 12. The CDR3 is 14 residues long. Germline CDR1 and CDR2: DFQATT and SNEGSKA (reference sequence). The CDR3: CSATPPAGVDIQYF. For the CDR3, the DNA is TGCAGTGCAACCCCGCCAGCGGGGGTTGACATTCAGTACTTC.

This clonotype was detected a few times. An end of the junction differs from the germline gene, which may be a read error. V usage is TRBV7-9 and J usage is TRBJ1-1; D uncertain. The CDR3 is made up of 14 amino acids. The germline CDR1 and CDR2 sequences are SEHNR and FQNEAQ (reference sequence). The CDR3 coding sequence is TGTGCCAGCAGTTTAGAAGGGAGACTTACTGAAGCTTTCTTT. Protein: CASSLEGRLTEAFF.

This clonotype was seen only once. At one boundary the junction diverges from the germline segment, which might be a read error. The chain uses TRBV20-1 and TRBJ1-2; D gene uncertain. The germline V gene has CDR1 DFQATT and CDR2 SNEGSKA (reference sequence). The CDR3 loop spans 16 amino acids. The CDR3 bases are TGCTGTGCTAGAGCTTCTCTTAGGGAGTCTAACTATGGCTACACCTTC. Protein sequence: CCARASLRESNYGYTF.

Ten or more counts support this clonotype. The J gene is TRBJ2-7, the V gene TRBV6-5; possible D gene TRBD1, 5 bases. The CDR3 contains 16 residues. CDR1 MNHEY and CDR2 SVGAGI come from the germline V gene. V dropped 0 bases and J dropped 3 bases, with 15 bases sitting between them. DNA of the CDR3: TGTGCCAGCAGTTACTCGTCAGGGTCAGTTGTCTACGAGCAGTACTTC. Encoded protein: CASSYSSGSVVYEQYF.

The sample holds many counts of this clonotype. This sequence joins TRBV7-2 and TRBJ1-6, with D maybe TRBD1 (5 bases). The V end was cut by 3 bases, the J end by 9 bases, with 12 bases between. There are 14 residues in the CDR3. Germline CDR1 SGHTA, CDR2 FQGNSA. CDR3 sequence (DNA): TGTGCCAGCAGCTTGGCCCAGGGTAGTTCACCCCTCCACTTT. Its protein is CASSLAQGSSPLHF.

This clonotype was recorded many times. This rearrangement joins TRBV6-5 to TRBJ2-2; 10 bases are shared with TRBD2. Germline trimming cut 0 bases from V and 6 bases from J; bases unmatched to any gene: 4. Germline assignment: CDR1 MNHEY and CDR2 SVGAGI. The CDR3 spans 16 residues. The CDR3 reads CASSYSRSGGAGELFF. Here the CDR3 DNA reads TGTGCCAGCAGTTACTCTCGAAGCGGGGGGGCCGGGGAGCTGTTTTTT.

This clonotype showed up just a few times. The chain is built from TRBV7-9 and TRBJ2-2; D not resolved. Trimming took 4 bases from V and 1 from J, leaving 7 bases between them. Germline V gene sequence: CDR1 SEHNR, CDR2 FQNEAQ (reference sequence). This CDR3 is 14 amino acids long. CDR3 coding DNA: TGTGCCAGCAGCTCAAGGGTGAACACCGGGGAGCTGTTTTTT. It codes for CASSSRVNTGELFF. The entire variable domain, with the rest obtained from reference TRBV7-9 and TRBJ2-2, is as follows: DTGVSQNPRHKITKRGQNVTFRCDPISEHNRLYWYRQTLGQGPEFLTYFQNEAQLEKSRLLSDRFSAERPKGSFSTLEIQRTEQGDSAMYLCASSSRVNTGELFFGEGSRLTVL.

This clonotype has ten or more counts. The chain combines TRBV6-6 with TRBJ1-1; D perhaps matches TRBD1 (6 bases). The CDR3 runs to 13 residues. Trimming pared 6 bases from V and 1 base from J, leaving 9 bases between. The germline V gene has CDR1 MNHNY and CDR2 SVGAGI (reference sequence). This CDR3 reads CASRQGGNTEAFF. CDR3 bases: TGTGCCAGCAGACAGGGAGGGAACACTGAAGCTTTCTTT.

This clonotype has a count of ten or more. The chain recombines TRBV24-1 with TRBJ2-1; D remains ambiguous. This CDR3 spans 14 amino acids. CDR1 and CDR2 (germline): KGHDR, SFDVKD. Trimming stripped 9 bases from V and 2 bases from J, with 13 bases between. CDR3: CATSTGSPYNEQFF. The CDR3 DNA follows: TGTGCCACCTCCACGGGTTCCCCCTACAATGAGCAGTTCTTC.

This clonotype was seen repeatedly, ten times or more. The rearrangement links TRBV7-2 to TRBJ2-3; D possibly corresponds to TRBD1 (5 bases). The CDR3 length is 15 residues. The V end was cut by 5 bases, the J end by 1 base, with 13 bases between. Germline V gene lookup returns CDR1 SGHTA and CDR2 FQGNSA. The DNA for the CDR3 is TGTGCCAGCAGCGTCAGGGTTCGGGGCACAGATACGCAGTATTTT. It specifies CASSVRVRGTDTQYF.

This chain connects TRBV24-1 to TRBJ2-7; 10 bases line up with TRBD2. Germline V gene data show CDR1 as KGHDR and CDR2 as SFDVKD. The CDR3 sequence is 13 residues long. Trimming cost V 6 bases and J 3 bases; bases outside gene matches: 1. CDR3 coding DNA: TGTGCCACCAGTCCTAGCGGGAGCTACGAGCAGTACTTC. Its translation is CATSPSGSYEQYF.

CDR3 bases: TGTGCCAGCAGCGGGCTAACAGGGAACTATGGCTACACCTTC. Its translation is CASSGLTGNYGYTF. The J gene is TRBJ1-2, the V gene TRBV5-5; D is perhaps TRBD1 (6 bases). Germline assignment: CDR1 SGHKS and CDR2 YYEKEE (reference sequence). The CDR3 contains 14 residues. The V end lost 4 bases, the J end lost 2 bases, and 12 bases lay between the germline ends. Full variable domain (remainder filled in from reference TRBV5-5 and TRBJ1-2): DAGVTQSPTHLIKTRGQQVTLRCSPISGHKSVSWYQQVLGQGPQFIFQYYEKEERGRGNFPDRFSARQFPNYSSELNVNALLLGDSALYLCASSGLTGNYGYTFGSGTRLTVV.

The chain combines TRBV6-1 with TRBJ1-2; the D gene is possibly TRBD1 (6 bases). Germline loops: CDR1 MNHNS, CDR2 SASEGT. Between the trimmed V and J ends, which lost 7 bases and 2 bases, there was a span of 14 bases. This CDR3 has 14 residues. The CDR3 region has the DNA TGTGCCAGCACCCCTACAGGGACGAACTATGGCTACACCTTC. It encodes CASTPTGTNYGYTF.